The next 3 T cell receptor beta chains were all read from a single sample in a study of blood T cell repertoires in COVID-19. TCRdb keeps only in-frame clones here, not all; method: immunoSEQ multiplex PCR. The table includes about 29,000 clones, 60% to 80% detected once. Sequencing used peripheral blood. Receptor source: a woman aged 70-85 years with acute or convalescent COVID-19.

The chain couples TRBV6-6 to TRBJ1-1; TRBD1 matches at 8 bases. The junction had 12 bases not matched to a gene; V was cut back by 6 bases and J by 3 bases. The CDR3 is 16 residues long. Germline loops: CDR1 MNHNY, CDR2 SVGAGI (reference sequence). Here the CDR3 DNA reads TGTGCCAGCAGACCCCGGGCAGGGGGCGGTGACACTGAAGCTTTCTTT. Amino acids: CASRPRAGGGDTEAFF.

J is TRBJ2-3 and V is TRBV5-4, with 9 bases that match TRBD2. The germline gives CDR1 SGHNT, CDR2 YYREEE (reference sequence). CDR3 length: 14 residues. V lost 4 bases to trimming and J lost 6 bases; unmatched junction nucleotides: 6. CDR3 DNA sequence: TGTGCCAGCAGCCATAGCGGGAGAGGTGATACGCAGTATTTT. This codes for CASSHSGRGDTQYF.

This clone has a single count. The chain recombines TRBV24-1 with TRBJ1-2, with D possibly TRBD1 on 6 matching bases. Germline loops: CDR1 KGHDR, CDR2 SFDVKD. CDR3 length: 14 residues. The V and J ends lost 2 bases and 6 bases respectively, with 12 bases between them. CDR3 nucleotides: TGTGCCACCAGTGATTCACAGGGATGGAATGGCTACACCTTC. It encodes CATSDSQGWNGYTF.